This TCR beta chain derives from a study of cytomegalovirus exposure and HLA in healthy donors. The overall study: There were several hundred genotyped donors. Of these, 75% to 85% fell in the genetic ancestry cluster associated with self-reported Caucasian donors.

This PCR relied on a set of 60 Vbeta primers and 13 Jbeta primers. Produced via immunoSEQ multiplex PCR; TCRdb's table is partial and in-frame only. The table has approximately 170,000 clones, just under 80% seen once. The sample consisted of PBMCs. This TCR was recovered from a man aged 18 to 35 in good health and CMV-seropositive.

This CDR3 is CASSLAGLNQPQHF. The CDR3 DNA is TGTGCCAGCAGTTTAGCAGGACTCAATCAGCCCCAGCATTTT. This sequence joins TRBV27 and TRBJ1-5; no firm D call. Germline CDR1 and CDR2: MNHEY and SMNVEV (reference sequence). There are 14 residues in the CDR3. Trimming removed 2 bases from V and 3 bases from J, with 8 bases in between.